The 26 T cell receptor beta chains presented below share a single source sample, sequenced in a study of CD8+ T cells in alopecia areata. Reverse transcription of extracted RNA yielded cDNA, which provided the sequencing template. Repertoires were generated with immunoSEQ multiplex PCR, while TCRdb's copy carries only in-frame clones and drops some. This sample shows over 250,000 clones and no singletons; about 1.1% rests with the ten largest. Cutaneous lymph node cells were pooled, and they were sorted using CD4, CD8alpha, NKG2D, NKG2ACE and other markers. The sequenced sample consisted of CD4+ T cells sorted from a lymph node. These receptor sequences come from a C3H/HeJ mouse with alopecia areata. The strain's MHC type: H2-k.

On this clone itself: Gene names follow the mouse nomenclature. The read falls 4 residues short of the CDR3 end, and the missing part is taken from the germline J gene. The V call is TRBV17, the J call TRBJ2-7, with 9 bases identical to TRBD2. Germline lookup yields CDR1 MNHDT and CDR2 YYDKIL. Trimming cost V 3 bases and J 1 base; bases outside gene matches: 4. The CDR3 length is 15 residues. The CDR3 here is CASSSLGGESYEQYF. Partial CDR3 DNA: TGTGCTAGCAGTAGCCTGGGGGGGGAATCCTAT.

With regard to this clone: Mouse gene names apply. Read coverage stops 4 residues before the CDR3 terminus; the germline J gene supplies the remainder. The rearrangement joins TRBV1 to TRBJ2-3; D is possibly TRBD1 (5 bases). CDR1 is NSQYPW, CDR2 LRSPGD, per germline (reference sequence). The CDR3 loop spans 14 amino acids. V lost 8 bases to trimming and J lost 0 bases, with 12 bases between them. CDR3 region: CTCGLEGSAETLYF. The covered CDR3 bases are TGCACCTGCGGCCTCGAGGGGAGTGCAGAA.

This clone was seen more than once but under ten times. Gene and germline names: mouse. The missing CDR3 end, 4 residues past where the read stops, is filled in from the germline J gene. The J gene is TRBJ2-5, the V gene TRBV13-3; TRBD2 agrees at 8 bases. The CDR3 contains 14 residues. Germline V lookup: CDR1 NNHDY, CDR2 SYVADS. The CDR3 here is CASSEGGGADTQYF. CDR3 DNA, as far as it was read: TGTGCCAGCAGTGAAGGGGGGGGCGCCGAC. Full variable domain (remainder filled in from reference TRBV13-3 and TRBJ2-5): EAAVTQSPRSKVAVTGGKVTLSCHQTNNHDYMYWYRQDTGHGLRLIHYSYVADSTEKGDIPDGYKASRPSQENFSLILELASLSQTAVYFCASSEGGGADTQYFGPGTRLLVL.

Points on this clone: These gene names are mouse names. The CDR3 end is not reached by the read, which stops 4 residues before it; the germline J gene fills it in. The J gene is TRBJ2-3, the V gene TRBV13-2; TRBD2 matches 12 bases. Germline V gene sequence: CDR1 NNHNN, CDR2 SYGAGS (reference sequence). The CDR3 consists of 16 residues. The trim removed 2 bases at V and 2 bases at J, leaving 3 bases unmatched. CDR3 sequence: CASGEGTGGFAETLYF. Partial CDR3 DNA: TGTGCCAGCGGTGAAGGGACTGGGGGGTTTGCAGAA.

As to this clone: Gene names are the mouse ones. The read finishes 4 residues shy of the CDR3 end, and the germline J gene is used to complete it. The chain joins TRBV1 to TRBJ2-3; 10 bases match TRBD2. The CDR3 has 16 amino acids. CDR1 is NSQYPW and CDR2 is LRSPGD in the germline V gene (reference sequence). V dropped 1 base and J dropped 2; count of bases not matched to a gene: 3. CDR3 loop: CTCSAVWGGDAETLYF. The DNA read from the CDR3 is TGCACCTGCAGTGCAGTCTGGGGGGGCGATGCAGAA.

A remark on this clone: Genes and germline are mouse. The CDR3 extends 4 residues past the end of the read, so its final part is completed from the germline J gene. The sample holds other DNA sequences that translate to the same CDR3. V and J are TRBV13-2 and TRBJ2-3; 14 bases fit TRBD2. Germline values: CDR1 NNHNN, CDR2 SYGAGS (reference sequence). The CDR3 is 15 residues long. The V segment lost 3 bases and the J segment 3 bases; nucleotides outside the gene matches: 0. The CDR3 spells CASGGDWGGAETLYF. CDR3 DNA (partial): TGTGCCAGCGGTGGGGACTGGGGGGGCGCAGAA.

Only a few counts were recorded for this clone. The gene names given are mouse names. The read falls 4 residues short of the CDR3 end, and the missing part is taken from the germline J gene. The chain couples TRBV19 to TRBJ1-1; 9 bases line up with TRBD1. This CDR3 region has 13 residues. The V and J ends lost 7 bases and 1 base, in that order; junction bases with no gene match: 2. Germline V gives CDR1 FNHDT, CDR2 SITEND (reference sequence). CDR3 amino acids: CASGGQGNTEVFF. The sequenced part of the CDR3 DNA is TGTGCCAGCGGGGGACAGGGGAACACA.

Turning to this clone: Gene names follow the mouse nomenclature. The read finishes 4 residues shy of the CDR3 end, and the germline J gene is used to complete it. The sample contains more than one DNA sequence encoding this CDR3. The chain has TRBV5 and TRBJ1-2; D not resolved. This CDR3 comprises 14 residues. Germline CDR1 is LGHNA and CDR2 is YNLKQL (reference sequence). V was shortened by 0 bases and J by 2 bases, with 7 bases between the two germline ends. CDR3 region: CASSQDTRNSDYTF. CDR3 DNA, as far as it was read: TGTGCCAGCAGCCAAGATACCAGGAACTCC.

This clone was counted only a few times. All gene names here are mouse names. The CDR3 end lies 4 residues beyond the end of the read and is filled in from the germline J gene. The chain joins TRBV31 to TRBJ2-1; TRBD2 might be the D (6 bases). Trimming stripped 0 bases from V and 5 bases from J, with 8 bases between. CDR1 is GKSSPN and CDR2 is SITVG in the germline V gene. This CDR3 contains 13 residues. CDR3 DNA (partial): TGTGCCTGGAGTCTTCGACTGGATGCT. It encodes CAWSLRLDA. The full CDR3 protein reads CAWSLRLDAEQFF.

Worth noting for this clone: The genes are named according to mouse. The CDR3 bases that were read are TGTGCCAGCAGTATCGGCCAGGGGGCCACAAACACA. Amino acids: CASSIGQGATNT. The full-length CDR3 reads as CASSIGQGATNTEVFF. The rearrangement uses TRBV19 and TRBJ1-1; 8 nucleotides agree with TRBD1. The missing CDR3 end, 4 residues past where the read stops, is filled in from the germline J gene. This CDR3 is 16 amino acids long. Germline CDR1 reads FNHDT; CDR2 reads SITEND (reference sequence). V trimming: 2 bases; J trimming: 0 bases; junction bases outside the gene matches: 6.

As concerns this clone: The germline and genes are mouse ones. Coverage ceases 3 residues before the CDR3 finishes, and the germline J gene fills in the end. This chain uses TRBV14 with TRBJ1-6; weak D call: TRBD1 (6 bases). TRBJ1-6 is treated as an ORF (open reading frame) with a function not yet certain. Germline values: CDR1 SGHDT, CDR2 FRDEAV. The CDR3 is 16 amino acids. Between the trimmed V and J ends, which lost 5 bases and 0 bases, there was a span of 12 bases. The CDR3 DNA, read in part, is TGTGCCAGCAGCTCCGGGACATCTTCCTATAATTCGCCC. Translated: CASSSGTSSYNSP. The whole CDR3 region reads CASSSGTSSYNSPLYF.

Of note for this clone: Genes and germline come from the mouse. The CDR3 end falls 4 residues outside the read, so it is completed with the germline J gene. The identical CDR3 is also encoded by other nucleotide sequences in the sample. This rearrangement joins TRBV5 to TRBJ2-1; 12 nucleotides align to TRBD2. V lost 4 bases and J lost 0; bases outside the gene matches: 4. The CDR3 runs to 17 residues. The germline CDR1 and CDR2 sequences are LGHNA and YNLKQL (reference sequence). The CDR3 sequence is CASSPGLGGPNYAEQFF. The covered CDR3 bases are TGTGCCAGCAGCCCGGGACTGGGGGGTCCTAACTATGCT.

A remark on this clone: All gene names here are mouse names. The CDR3 goes on 4 residues after the read ends, and that part is filled in from the germline J gene. The chain has TRBV5 and TRBJ1-1; 8 nucleotides align to TRBD1. V shed 4 bases and J 2 bases; nucleotides not matched to a gene: 3. The CDR3 is 14 amino acids. CDR1 and CDR2 from the germline V gene are LGHNA and YNLKQL (reference sequence). The CDR3 loop reads CASSPRGPNTEVFF. Incomplete CDR3 DNA: TGTGCCAGCAGCCCCAGGGGGCCCAACACA.

As concerns this clone: These gene names are mouse names. The read comes to an end 4 residues before the CDR3 does, leaving the germline J gene to fill in the end. V is TRBV14 and J is TRBJ2-5, with D uncertain. The CDR3 has 13 residues. With 3 bases removed from V and 0 bases from J, the gap between germline ends came to 5 bases. Germline lookup yields CDR1 SGHDT and CDR2 FRDEAV. This CDR3 reads CASSSTNQDTQYF. Incomplete CDR3 DNA: TGTGCCAGCAGTTCGACAAACCAAGAC.

There are a few counts of this clone. Each gene name is a mouse one. The read comes to an end 4 residues before the CDR3 does, leaving the germline J gene to fill in the end. The J gene is TRBJ1-1, the V gene TRBV19; D perhaps matches TRBD1 (6 bases). The V end lost 3 bases, the J end lost 0 bases, and 12 bases lay between the germline ends. Germline loops: CDR1 FNHDT, CDR2 SITEND (reference sequence). The CDR3 is made up of 15 amino acids. CDR3 region: CASSTGQIANTEVFF. CDR3 DNA (partial): TGTGCCAGCAGTACGGGACAAATTGCAAACACA.

This clone came up many times. Mouse names are used for the genes. The CDR3 goes on 4 residues after the read ends, and that part is filled in from the germline J gene. The V and J genes are TRBV17 and TRBJ2-1, with a tentative D call TRBD1 (6 bases). The CDR3 length is 14 residues. Germline V gene lookup returns CDR1 MNHDT and CDR2 YYDKIL. Trimming removed 4 bases from V and 5 bases from J, with 12 bases in between. Incomplete CDR3 DNA: TGTGCTAGCAGTAAACAGGGTCGAAATGCT. Translation gives CASSKQGRNA. The full CDR3 reads CASSKQGRNAEQFF.

There are a few counts of this clone. Gene names are the mouse ones. Sequencing ends 4 residues short of the CDR3 end; the germline J gene provides the rest. V is TRBV13-1 and J is TRBJ2-5; possible D gene TRBD2, 6 bases. The germline V and J ends were trimmed by 1 base and 0 bases, with 9 bases remaining between them. Germline CDR1 is NSHNY and CDR2 is SYGAGN. The CDR3 runs 15 residues. The CDR3 region is CASSDLGLNQDTQYF. The covered CDR3 bases are TGTGCCAGCAGTGATCTGGGGCTTAACCAAGAC.

This clone appeared a few times. Gene names are the mouse ones. The read falls 3 residues short of the CDR3 end, and the missing part is taken from the germline J gene. The sample contains more than one DNA sequence encoding this CDR3. V usage is TRBV13-2 and J usage is TRBJ1-6; TRBD1 is a possible D gene (6 bases). TRBJ1-6 is placed among ORFs of uncertain function. V gave up 2 bases and J gave up 4 bases, with 7 bases separating them. Germline loops: CDR1 NNHNN, CDR2 SYGAGS (reference sequence). The length of the CDR3 is 14 residues. The CDR3 DNA, read in part, is TGTGCCAGCGGTGACAGGGGTTATAATTCGCCC. It encodes CASGDRGYNSP. The full-length CDR3 reads as CASGDRGYNSPLYF.

This clone was counted a few times. Gene names follow the mouse nomenclature. Coverage ceases 4 residues before the CDR3 finishes, and the germline J gene fills in the end. J is TRBJ1-2 and V is TRBV1; TRBD1 matches at 8 bases. The CDR3 runs 17 residues. In germline, CDR1 is NSQYPW, CDR2 LRSPGD (reference sequence). Trimming took 1 base from V and 3 from J; bases not matched to a gene: 10. The CDR3 sequence: CTCSAGVPGQEDSDYTF. The CDR3 bases that were read are TGCACCTGCAGTGCAGGAGTGCCGGGACAGGAGGACTCC. Full variable domain (rest looked up from reference TRBV1 and TRBJ1-2): VTLLEQNPRWRLVPRGQAVNLRCILKNSQYPWMSWYQQDLQKQLQWLFTLRSPGDKEVKSLPGADYLATRVTDTELRLQVANMSQGRTLYCTCSAGVPGQEDSDYTFGSGTRLLVI.

This clone was detected ten times or more. Gene labels here are mouse ones. The read is 4 residues too short to cover the CDR3 end, so that end is filled in from the germline J gene. The rearrangement joins TRBV14 to TRBJ2-2; 8 bases align to TRBD1. The CDR3 has 14 amino acids. Per germline, CDR1 SGHDT and CDR2 FRDEAV. The V segment lost 5 bases and the J segment 3 bases; nucleotides outside the gene matches: 3. The CDR3 loop reads CASRMGQDTGQLYF. The sequenced part of the CDR3 DNA is TGTGCCAGCAGGATGGGACAGGACACCGGG.

This clone was observed a handful of times. Gene names follow the mouse nomenclature. Read coverage stops 4 residues before the CDR3 terminus; the germline J gene supplies the remainder. The chain carries TRBV19 and TRBJ2-2; weak D call: TRBD1 (5 bases). The CDR3 extends over 14 amino acids. V was pared by 2 bases and J by 4 bases, with 9 bases between. CDR1 and CDR2 from the germline V gene are FNHDT and SITEND (reference sequence). The CDR3 bases that were read are TGTGCCAGCAGTATCAGGGCGGGCACCGGG. Translated: CASSIRAGTG. The full CDR3 is CASSIRAGTGQLYF.

Details on this clone: The listed genes are named as in mouse. The sequence runs out 4 residues before the end of the CDR3; the remainder is reconstructed from the germline J gene. Other DNA sequences in this sample translate to the same CDR3. This chain uses TRBV13-3 with TRBJ2-1, with 9 bases that match TRBD2. Germline CDR1 and CDR2: NNHDY and SYVADS. With V trimmed by 2 bases and J by 3 bases, 3 bases remained unmatched. CDR3 length: 15 residues. The part of the CDR3 DNA that was read is TGTGCCAGCAGTGACCTGGGGGGGTCCTATGCT. Protein sequence: CASSDLGGSYA. The whole CDR3 reads CASSDLGGSYAEQFF.

This clone was seen a handful of times. Gene names are mouse gene names. With the read ending 4 residues before the CDR3 end, the germline J gene is used to fill in that end. This same CDR3 is encoded by further DNA sequences in the sample. The V call is TRBV5, the J call TRBJ2-3, with D maybe TRBD1 (6 bases). V dropped 1 base and J dropped 1 base, with 9 bases sitting between them. Germline-derived CDR1 and CDR2 are LGHNA and YNLKQL (reference sequence). CDR3 length equals 15 residues. CDR3 in amino acids: CASSQVRGGAETLYF. Partial CDR3 DNA: TGTGCCAGCAGCCAAGTCAGGGGAGGTGCAGAA.

Ten or more counts support this clone. Genes here carry mouse names. The read is 4 residues too short to cover the CDR3 end, so that end is filled in from the germline J gene. This chain uses TRBV17 with TRBJ2-1; tentative D call: TRBD1 (5 bases). The CDR3 length is 13 residues. CDR1 is MNHDT, CDR2 YYDKIL, per germline. Trimming pared 2 bases from V and 6 bases from J, leaving 8 bases between. CDR3 sequence: CASSRKGFAEQFF. The part of the CDR3 DNA that was read is TGTGCTAGCAGTAGAAAGGGGTTTGCT.

This clone was recorded a few times. Germline and genes: mouse. Coverage ceases 4 residues before the CDR3 finishes, and the germline J gene fills in the end. The rearrangement links TRBV12-1 to TRBJ2-7, with 8 bases aligning to TRBD2. This CDR3 has 16 residues. The ends lost 0 bases at V and 0 bases at J; junction bases unmatched: 6. Germline values: CDR1 SGHSN, CDR2 HYEKVE. CDR3 DNA, as far as it was read: TGTGCCAGCTCTCTCTCGGCTGGGGGGAGCTCCTAT. As protein: CASSLSAGGSSY. The whole CDR3 protein is CASSLSAGGSSYEQYF.

Turning to this clone: Genes and germline are mouse. The read halts 3 residues ahead of the CDR3 end, with the missing end drawn from the germline J gene. The chain has TRBV5 and TRBJ1-6, with 9 bases that match TRBD1. TRBJ1-6 counts as an open reading frame of uncertain function. Germline trimming cut 2 bases from V and 3 bases from J; bases unmatched to any gene: 2. There are 16 residues in the CDR3. Germline CDR1 and CDR2: LGHNA and YNLKQL (reference sequence). This CDR3 is CASSQKTGGYNSPLYF. The sequenced CDR3 bases are TGTGCCAGCAGCCAAAAGACAGGGGGCTATAATTCGCCC.